Shown below are 14 T cell receptor beta chains from a single sample sequenced in a study of blood T cell repertoires in COVID-19. Sequencing used immunoSEQ multiplex PCR; TCRdb keeps in-frame clones, though not all of them. The sample has hundreds of thousands of clones; 75% to 90% are singletons. The sample taken for sequencing was PBMCs or T cells enriched from blood (not recorded which). These receptor sequences come from a man aged 18 to 35 who had recovered from COVID-19.

The chain has TRBV27 and TRBJ2-7, with D possibly being TRBD2 (5 bases). CDR1 is MNHEY, CDR2 SMNVEV, per germline (reference sequence). This CDR3 contains 14 residues. Trimming shortened V by 4 bases and J by 1 base, and 11 bases separated the two germline ends. The CDR3 loop is CASSSDWGSYEQYF. In nucleotides, the CDR3 is TGTGCCAGCAGTTCGGACTGGGGATCCTACGAGCAGTACTTC.

The DNA of the CDR3 is TGCGCCAGCAGCTTGGAGAGTGGGAGCGACGAGCAGTACTTC. Translating it yields CASSLESGSDEQYF. The chain is built from TRBV5-1 and TRBJ2-7; D possibly corresponds to TRBD2 (5 bases). Germline V gene data show CDR1 as SGHRS and CDR2 as YFSETQ. The CDR3 loop spans 14 amino acids. Trimming left V 0 bases short and J 5 bases short, with 12 bases between.

The chain joins TRBV5-1 to TRBJ1-4, with a possible D match to TRBD1 (5 bases). Per germline, CDR1 SGHRS and CDR2 YFSETQ. The CDR3 extends over 13 amino acids. The V end lost 4 bases, the J end lost 8 bases, and 12 bases lay between the germline ends. CDR3 sequence: CASSPVKGEKLFF. The CDR3 nucleotides read TGCGCCAGCAGCCCCGTGAAGGGGGAAAAACTGTTTTTT.

The V and J genes are TRBV20-1 and TRBJ1-2; 7 nucleotides agree with TRBD1. V was pared by 3 bases and J by 4 bases, with 5 bases of the junction left unmatched. The V gene's germline CDR1 is DFQATT and CDR2 SNEGSKA (reference sequence). This CDR3 has 13 residues. The CDR3, as DNA: TGCAGTGCTAGTAGGGGGCGTGCCTATGGCTACACCTTC. Its translation is CSASRGRAYGYTF.

V and J are TRBV9 and TRBJ2-1, with 8 bases lining up with TRBD1. This CDR3 region has 15 residues. V lost 0 bases, J lost 4 bases, and 3 bases stayed unmatched. Germline loops: CDR1 SGDLS, CDR2 YYNGEE. The CDR3 nucleotides read TGTGCCAGCAGCGTAGTGGGGGACAGGTACAATGAGCAGTTCTTC. Translating gives CASSVVGDRYNEQFF.

This clone was seen only once. The chain uses TRBV5-1 and TRBJ1-2; D is perhaps TRBD1 (5 bases). The ends were cut back, 0 bases at V and 3 bases at J, with 12 bases in the middle. The germline CDR1 and CDR2 sequences are SGHRS and YFSETQ. The CDR3 has 15 amino acids. The CDR3 protein is CASSLGRVGDYGYTF. In nucleotides, the CDR3 is TGCGCCAGCAGCTTGGGCAGGGTAGGTGACTATGGCTACACCTTC. Drawing the rest from reference TRBV5-1 and TRBJ1-2, the complete variable domain is KAGVTQTPRYLIKTRGQQVTLSCSPISGHRSVSWYQQTPGQGLQFLFEYFSETQRNKGNFPGRFSGRQFSNSRSEMNVSTLELGDSALYLCASSLGRVGDYGYTFGSGTRLTVV.

This rearrangement joins TRBV24-1 to TRBJ2-7; 7 bases are shared with TRBD1. CDR1 is KGHDR, CDR2 SFDVKD, per germline. Unmatched junction bases numbered 3, after V lost 9 bases and J lost 2 bases. CDR3 length equals 12 residues. The CDR3 region has the DNA TGTGCCACCGGGACAGATACCTACGAGCAGTACTTC. It yields the protein CATGTDTYEQYF.

The chain uses TRBV7-2 and TRBJ2-5; a weak D match, TRBD1 (5 bases). Germline V gene data show CDR1 as SGHTA and CDR2 as FQGNSA. This CDR3 is 14 amino acids long. Trimming left V 1 base short and J 1 base short, with 7 bases between. The CDR3 sequence is CASSLETVQETQYF. CDR3 nucleotide sequence: TGTGCCAGCAGCTTAGAGACAGTCCAAGAGACCCAGTACTTC.

The chain couples TRBV4-2 to TRBJ2-7; TRBD2 aligns across 8 bases. V lost 2 bases, J lost 2 bases, and 2 bases stayed unmatched. The CDR3 runs 14 residues. Germline values: CDR1 LGHNA, CDR2 YNFKEQ. This CDR3 is CASSQSSGPYEQYF. The CDR3 coding sequence is TGTGCCAGCAGCCAATCTAGCGGGCCCTACGAGCAGTACTTC.

The rearrangement joins TRBV28 to TRBJ1-1; TRBD1 is a possible D gene (5 bases). CDR1 and CDR2 from the germline V gene are MDHEN and SYDVKM. The CDR3 is 14 amino acids. V was trimmed by 6 bases and J by 5 bases, leaving 16 bases between them. CDR3 protein: CASSFSGGSTEAFF. As DNA, the CDR3 is TGTGCCAGCAGCTTTTCGGGGGGAAGTACTGAAGCTTTCTTT.

J is TRBJ2-3 and V is TRBV7-6; 10 bases map to TRBD2. V was clipped by 1 base and J by 5 bases; unmatched bases: 12. Germline V CDR1 and CDR2: SGHVS, FNYEAQ. CDR3 size: 18 residues. The CDR3 nucleotides are TGTGCCAGCAGCTTAGTCCCTCCTAGCGGGGGAAGAGGAGATACGCAGTATTTT. Translated, it gives CASSLVPPSGGRGDTQYF.

This sequence joins TRBV28 and TRBJ2-7; 8 bases agree with TRBD2. Per the germline V gene, CDR1 is MDHEN and CDR2 is SYDVKM. With 6 bases clipped from V and 0 bases from J, the junction kept 4 bases outside the gene matches. The CDR3 length is 14 residues. CDR3 in DNA: TGTGCCAGCAGCCCGACTAGCGCCTCCTACGAGCAGTACTTC. It specifies CASSPTSASYEQYF.

The genes are TRBV7-8 and TRBJ1-1; weak D call: TRBD1 (6 bases). The V gene's germline CDR1 is SGHVS and CDR2 FQNEAQ. The V end was cut by 5 bases, the J end by 8 bases, with 12 bases between. This CDR3 spans 12 amino acids. Here the CDR3 reads CASSLDRTEAFF. In DNA form, the CDR3 reads TGTGCCAGCAGCCTCGACAGGACCGAAGCTTTCTTT.

The V call is TRBV28, the J call TRBJ2-3; the D gene is possibly TRBD2 (6 bases). CDR1 MDHEN and CDR2 SYDVKM come from the germline V gene. V was pared by 10 bases and J by 0 bases, with 14 bases between. The CDR3 has 14 amino acids. CDR3 sequence: CAIQVGTSTDTQYF. As DNA, the CDR3 is TGTGCCATCCAGGTGGGGACTAGCACAGATACGCAGTATTTT.